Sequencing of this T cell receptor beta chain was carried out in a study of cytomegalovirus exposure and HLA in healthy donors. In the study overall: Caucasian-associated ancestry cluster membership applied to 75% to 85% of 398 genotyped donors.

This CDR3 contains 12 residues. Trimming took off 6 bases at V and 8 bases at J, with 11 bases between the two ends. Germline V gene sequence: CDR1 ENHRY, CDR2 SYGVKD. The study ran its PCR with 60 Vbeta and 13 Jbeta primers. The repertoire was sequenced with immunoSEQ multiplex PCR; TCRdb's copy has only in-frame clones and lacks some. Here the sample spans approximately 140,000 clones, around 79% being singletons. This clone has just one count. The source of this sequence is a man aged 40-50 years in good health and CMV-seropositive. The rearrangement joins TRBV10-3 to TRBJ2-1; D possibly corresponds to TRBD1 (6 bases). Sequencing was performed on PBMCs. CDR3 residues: CAISAQGDEQFF. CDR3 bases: TGTGCCATCAGCGCACAGGGCGATGAGCAGTTCTTC.